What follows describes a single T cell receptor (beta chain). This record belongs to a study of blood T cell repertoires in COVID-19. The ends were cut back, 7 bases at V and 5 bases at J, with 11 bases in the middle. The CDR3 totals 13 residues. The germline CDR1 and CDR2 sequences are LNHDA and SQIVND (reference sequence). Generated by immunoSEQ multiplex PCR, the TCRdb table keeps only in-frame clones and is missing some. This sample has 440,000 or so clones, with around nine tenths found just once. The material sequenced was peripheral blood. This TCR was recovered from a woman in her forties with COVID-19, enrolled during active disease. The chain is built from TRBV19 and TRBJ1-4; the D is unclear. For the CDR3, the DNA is TGTGCCAGTATCGAAAGACAAAATGAAAAACTGTTTTTT. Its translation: CASIERQNEKLFF.